Shown below are 10 T cell receptor beta chains from a single sample sequenced in a study of blood T cell repertoires in COVID-19. Repertoires were generated with immunoSEQ multiplex PCR, while TCRdb's copy carries only in-frame clones and drops some. The sample includes about 280,000 clones, approximately 85% seen only once; the top ten take about 9.8%. What was sequenced was peripheral blood. The receptors stem from a man younger than 30 with active or convalescent COVID-19.

This chain links TRBV6-5 with TRBJ1-1, with D possibly being TRBD1 (5 bases). Germline V gene data show CDR1 as MNHEY and CDR2 as SVGAGI. With 3 bases removed from V and 3 bases from J, the gap between germline ends came to 14 bases. The CDR3 length is 15 residues. CDR3 amino acids: CASSYRFAGDTEAFF. CDR3 nucleotide sequence: TGTGCCAGCAGTTATCGCTTTGCGGGGGACACTGAAGCTTTCTTT.

The chain couples TRBV12-3 or TRBV12-4 to TRBJ1-5, with 8 positions matching TRBD1. The CDR3 totals 13 residues. V lost 6 bases to trimming and J lost 6 bases; unmatched junction nucleotides: 4. Written as DNA, the CDR3 is TGTGCCAGCAGCAACAGGGGGAGTCAGCCCCAGCATTTT. It codes for CASSNRGSQPQHF.

This clone was seen once. This chain uses TRBV7-2 with TRBJ1-2, with 8 bases aligning to TRBD1. The CDR3 spans 14 residues. V dropped 5 bases and J dropped 2; count of bases not matched to a gene: 4. Per the germline V gene, CDR1 is SGHTA and CDR2 is FQGNSA. In DNA form, the CDR3 reads TGTGCCAGCAGCCAACGACAGGGGAACTATGGCTACACCTTC. It is translated as CASSQRQGNYGYTF.

The chain uses TRBV5-6 and TRBJ2-7; D gene ambiguous. The CDR3 has 13 amino acids. V lost 5 bases, J lost 0 bases, and 9 bases lay in between. Germline CDR1 is SGHDT and CDR2 is YYEEEE. The CDR3 loop reads CASRITASYEQYF. The CDR3 region has the DNA TGTGCCAGCAGAATAACAGCCTCCTACGAGCAGTACTTC.

This rearrangement joins TRBV3-1 (or the pseudogene TRBV3-2) to TRBJ1-2, with no clear D. Trimming stripped 1 base from V and 1 base from J, with 10 bases between. CDR3 size: 15 residues. The germline gives CDR1 LGHDT, CDR2 YNNKEL (reference sequence). The CDR3 region is CASSQVGTNNYGYTF. Here the CDR3 DNA reads TGTGCCAGCAGCCAAGTGGGCACAAATAACTATGGCTACACCTTC.

The chain uses TRBV7-2 and TRBJ1-2, with 8 bases aligning to TRBD1. The CDR3 has 13 residues. CDR1 SGHTA and CDR2 FQGNSA come from the germline V gene. Trimming cost V 11 bases and J 3 bases; bases outside gene matches: 8. For the CDR3, the DNA is TGTGCCGGTCCCCAGGGGGCAGACTATGGCTACACCTTC. This translates into CAGPQGADYGYTF. The full variable domain, with the rest looked up from reference TRBV7-2 and TRBJ1-2, is GAGVSQSPSNKVTEKGKDVELRCDPISGHTALYWYRQSLGQGLEFLIYFQGNSAPDKSGLPSDRFSAERTGGSVSTLTIQRTQQEDSAVYLCAGPQGADYGYTFGSGTRLTVV.

The CDR3 region is CASRQGSGTEAFF. The CDR3 DNA is TGTGCCAGCAGACAGGGATCAGGCACTGAAGCTTTCTTT. The J gene is TRBJ1-1, the V gene TRBV6-4; TRBD1 might be the D (6 bases). The V end lost 6 bases, the J end lost 4 bases, and 12 bases lay between the germline ends. Germline CDR1 and CDR2: MRHNA and SNTAGT. The CDR3 has 13 amino acids.

V is TRBV5-1 and J is TRBJ2-7; 7 bases match TRBD1. J was trimmed by 2 bases and V by 2 bases; bases with no gene match: 4. Germline V gene data show CDR1 as SGHRS and CDR2 as YFSETQ. The CDR3 has 14 amino acids. The CDR3 region is CASSFRTGTYEQYF. The CDR3 bases are TGCGCCAGCAGCTTTAGGACAGGAACCTACGAGCAGTACTTC.

As to this clone: The identical CDR3 is also encoded by other nucleotide sequences in the sample. J is TRBJ2-2 and V is TRBV6-4; D gene ambiguous. Germline loops: CDR1 MRHNA, CDR2 SNTAGT. Trimming took 2 bases from V and 3 from J, leaving 7 bases between them. CDR3 length equals 14 residues. CDR3 bases: TGTGCCAGCAGTGACAGCACCGACACCGGGGAGCTGTTTTTT. It is translated as CASSDSTDTGELFF.

The rearrangement uses TRBV11-2 and TRBJ1-6; D call uncertain. Trimming pared 2 bases from V and 5 bases from J, leaving 16 bases between. Germline loops: CDR1 SGHAT, CDR2 FQNNGV. This CDR3 is built from 17 residues. CDR3 in DNA: TGTGCCAGCAGCTTACGCGCCGGGAAATTGGATAATTCACCCCTCCACTTT. It specifies CASSLRAGKLDNSPLHF.